The clone carrying this T cell receptor beta chain was recorded once. This sample is part of a study of blood T cell repertoires in COVID-19. Overall study: Whether acute or convalescent, the COVID-19 samples came from the United States, Italy and Spain. T cells, B-cell-depleted T cells, or PBMCs provided the cDNA or gDNA that served as material.

Methods used by the authors: Estimates of nucleated cell counts were drawn from the amplification of reference gene primers. Repertoires were generated with immunoSEQ multiplex PCR, while TCRdb's copy carries only in-frame clones and drops some. For V, J and clone size, that table is used; D and trimming come from the DNA. The sample has 68,000 or so clones; roughly 80% are singletons. Germline V gene data show CDR1 as SNHLY and CDR2 as FYNNEI. V was trimmed by 3 bases and J by 7 bases, leaving 4 bases between them. The CDR3 contains 11 residues. The chain employs TRBV2 and TRBJ2-1; D uncertain. This receptor was identified in a human donor in a cohort sampled during active COVID-19. Material: peripheral blood. The CDR3 DNA reads as TGTGCCAGCAGTGACTATAATGAGCAGTTCTTC. Translating gives CASSDYNEQFF.